This TCR beta chain was recorded in a study of long-term antiretroviral therapy in people with HIV. Whole-study findings and limits: Pre-ART clonal expansions dominated every time point's repertoire.

Treatment for every participant with HIV took place in the United States. With survey level as its setting, the immunoSEQ assay was v3.0. Generated by immunoSEQ multiplex PCR, the TCRdb table keeps only in-frame clones and is missing some. Of approximately 20,000 clones listed, around three quarters are singletons. As concerns this clone: The target antigen is unknown.

This clonotype originated in a man aged 50-60 years with HIV. The sequencing here drew on unsorted PBMCs, taken 2.2 years after starting antiretroviral therapy.

The CDR3 here is CASSLARGGSGNTIYF. CDR3 DNA sequence: TGTGCCAGCAGCTTAGCCCGGGGGGGCTCTGGAAACACCATATATTTT. The chain has TRBV11-2 and TRBJ1-3, with D tentatively TRBD1 (5 bases). This CDR3 comprises 16 residues. Germline V gene sequence: CDR1 SGHAT, CDR2 FQNNGV. V was clipped by 1 base and J by 0 bases, with 10 bases between them. The full variable domain, rest sourced from reference TRBV11-2 and TRBJ1-3, is EAGVAQSPRYKIIEKRQSVAFWCNPISGHATLYWYQQILGQGPKLLIQFQNNGVVDDSQLPKDRFSAERLKGVDSTLKIQPAKLEDSAVYLCASSLARGGSGNTIYFGEGSWLTVV.